The sample holds a few counts of the clone carrying this TCR beta chain. The authors' processing: Amplifying reference gene primers gave estimates of nucleated cell counts. Libraries were prepared by immunoSEQ multiplex PCR; TCRdb keeps only in-frame clonotypes and omits some of them. V, J and clone size derive from that table, while D and trimming were established from the DNA sequence. The data hold about 200,000 clones, with 70% to 90% observed a single time. With 7 bases clipped from V and 6 bases from J, the junction kept 11 bases outside the gene matches. This CDR3 has 14 residues. Germline V gene data show CDR1 as MDHEN and CDR2 as SYDVKM. This entry is derived from a study of blood T cell repertoires in COVID-19. Study context: Italy, Spain and the United States were the sources of the convalescent and acute COVID-19 samples. PBMCs, B-cell-depleted T cells, or T cells provided the cDNA or gDNA that made up the material.

The sequence was collected from a woman over 75 with acute or convalescent COVID-19. The source material was peripheral blood. V is TRBV28 and J is TRBJ1-1, with 7 bases matching TRBD1. The CDR3 reads CASTWGQSGAEAFF. The CDR3 DNA reads as TGTGCCAGCACGTGGGGACAGTCGGGCGCTGAAGCTTTCTTT. Variable domain in full (rest from reference TRBV28 and TRBJ1-1): DVKVTQSSRYLVKRTGEKVFLECVQDMDHENMFWYRQDPGLGLRLIYFSYDVKMKEKGDIPEGYSVSREKKERFSLILESASTNQTSMYLCASTWGQSGAEAFFGQGTRLTVV.